Presented here are 32 T cell receptor beta chains from one specimen sequenced in a study of a mutant IDH1 vaccine in newly diagnosed glioma. Libraries were prepared by immunoSEQ multiplex PCR; TCRdb keeps only in-frame clonotypes and omits some of them. The sample consists of 9,500 to 14,000 clones, around 86% of them appearing once. These TCRs' antigens remain unknown. The time point: week 5, during vaccination. Vaccinated patients received 300 ug of mutant IDH1 20-mer peptide per dose, with topical imiquimod. The sequenced sample was PBMCs, obtained from a glioma patient whose treatment included an IDH1 peptide vaccine. The receptors were gathered from a woman aged 40 to 50 with glioma. Some clones in this sample may be carry-over from other donors' samples.

CDR3 bases: TGTGCCACCAGCAGAGATGCGTGGGGAGGAGGGGACTATGGCTACACCTTC. Its translation: CATSRDAWGGGDYGYTF. The chain carries TRBV15 and TRBJ1-2; possible D gene TRBD1, 5 bases. Germline-derived CDR1 and CDR2 are LNHNV and YYDKDF (reference sequence). The CDR3 spans 17 residues. V was pared by 0 bases and J by 3 bases, with 17 bases between.

The V gene is TRBV18, the J gene TRBJ1-4, with a possible D match to TRBD1 (5 bases). V lost 4 bases to trimming and J lost 4 bases, with 7 bases between them. There are 13 residues in the CDR3. Germline CDR1 is KGHSH and CDR2 is LQKENI. This CDR3 reads CASSLDSNEKLFF. The CDR3, as DNA: TGTGCCAGCTCACTCGACAGTAATGAAAAACTGTTTTTT.

This clone has a single count. J is TRBJ1-2 and V is TRBV5-1; possible D gene TRBD1, 5 bases. The CDR3 consists of 12 residues. Trimming stripped 7 bases from V and 4 bases from J, with 11 bases between. Germline V lookup: CDR1 SGHRS, CDR2 YFSETQ. CDR3 sequence reads: CASGGEFYGYTF. In DNA form, the CDR3 reads TGCGCCAGCGGGGGGGAGTTCTATGGCTACACCTTC.

V gene TRBV7-9 combines with J gene TRBJ2-2; D is perhaps TRBD2 (6 bases). The V gene's germline CDR1 is SEHNR and CDR2 FQNEAQ (reference sequence). This CDR3 is 14 amino acids long. V shed 8 bases and J shed 4 bases, with 14 bases lying between them. Here the CDR3 DNA reads TGTGCCAGCGTCCCGGGAGTTTTCACCGGGGAGCTGTTTTTT. Translation gives CASVPGVFTGELFF.

The rearrangement links TRBV7-8 to TRBJ2-7, with 8 nucleotides matching TRBD1. Germline V gene sequence: CDR1 SGHVS, CDR2 FQNEAQ. J lost 0 bases, V lost 3 bases, and 7 bases had no gene match. This CDR3 comprises 16 residues. DNA of the CDR3: TGTGCCAGCAGCTTGCGGACAGGGCCCAACTCCTACGAGCAGTACTTC. Translation: CASSLRTGPNSYEQYF.

The genes are TRBV27 and TRBJ2-7, with a possible D match to TRBD1 (5 bases). Germline V gives CDR1 MNHEY, CDR2 SMNVEV (reference sequence). This CDR3 contains 17 residues. Trimming left V 6 bases short and J 1 base short, with 22 bases between. For the CDR3, the DNA is TGTGCCAGCAGAAATCTGGGGAAGGGGTACAAATCCTACGAGCAGTACTTC. Protein product: CASRNLGKGYKSYEQYF.

This clone was seen just once. The chain couples TRBV6-5 to TRBJ1-1; the D gene is possibly TRBD1 (6 bases). Germline CDR1 reads MNHEY; CDR2 reads SVGAGI. V was shortened by 6 bases and J by 4 bases, with 12 bases between the two germline ends. The CDR3 has 13 amino acids. DNA of the CDR3: TGTGCCAGCAGCCAGGGGTCGATCACTGAAGCTTTCTTT. Amino acids: CASSQGSITEAFF.

V and J are TRBV5-5 and TRBJ2-7; TRBD2 aligns across 11 bases. The CDR3 has 15 residues. Germline loops: CDR1 SGHKS, CDR2 YYEKEE (reference sequence). The junction had 7 bases not matched to a gene; V was cut back by 3 bases and J by 5 bases. The CDR3 coding sequence is TGTGCCAGCAGCTACCTACTAGCGGGAGACAACGAGCAGTACTTC. Amino acid sequence: CASSYLLAGDNEQYF.

The chain uses TRBV15 and TRBJ1-1; D call uncertain. V lost 4 bases and J 7 bases, leaving 10 bases between the germline ends. From germline, CDR1 is LNHNV and CDR2 YYDKDF (reference sequence). The CDR3 extends over 12 amino acids. The CDR3 DNA follows: TGTGCCACCAGCACTGGGCGAAATGAAGCTTTCTTT. Translating it yields CATSTGRNEAFF.

This chain connects TRBV21-1 to TRBJ2-2; the table's D call TRBD1 went unverified against the DNA. TRBV21-1 is labeled a pseudogene. This CDR3 has 15 residues. The CDR3 DNA is TGTGCCAGCAGGATTCAGACAGGTCAAACCGGGGAGCTGTTTTTT. Its protein product is CASRIQTGQTGELFF.

The CDR3 reads CASSGLGSTDTQYF. Here the CDR3 DNA reads TGTGCCAGCAGCGGCTTGGGCTCAACAGATACGCAGTATTTT. This chain links TRBV9 with TRBJ2-3; D call uncertain. The germline V and J ends were trimmed by 3 bases and 3 bases, with 11 bases remaining between them. This CDR3 has 14 residues. In germline, CDR1 is SGDLS, CDR2 YYNGEE. The full variable domain, in which reference TRBV9 and TRBJ2-3 provide the parts outside the CDR3, is DSGVTQTPKHLITATGQRVTLRCSPRSGDLSVYWYQQSLDQGLQFLIQYYNGEERAKGNILERFSAQQFPDLHSELNLSSLELGDSALYFCASSGLGSTDTQYFGPGTRLTVL.

The V gene is TRBV6-1, the J gene TRBJ1-2; D is perhaps TRBD1 (5 bases). This CDR3 region has 14 residues. Germline CDR1 reads MNHNS; CDR2 reads SASEGT. The V gene lost 6 bases and the J gene lost 7 bases, with 18 bases spanning the gap. As DNA, the CDR3 is TGTGCCAGCAGAAATAAGGGGCAGGTGGGTGGCTACACCTTC. Translating it yields CASRNKGQVGGYTF.

The rearrangement uses TRBV2 and TRBJ2-3; D may correspond to TRBD1 or TRBD2 (5 bases each). This CDR3 contains 15 residues. CDR1 and CDR2 (germline): SNHLY, FYNNEI. V was pared by 2 bases and J by 0 bases, with 9 bases between. The DNA of the CDR3 is TGTGCCAGCAGTGAATGGGACGTAAGCACAGATACGCAGTATTTT. Amino acids: CASSEWDVSTDTQYF.

This clone appeared once. J is TRBJ2-7 and V is TRBV29-1, with D perhaps TRBD1 (6 bases). CDR3 size: 17 residues. The germline gives CDR1 SQVTM, CDR2 ANQGSEA. Trimming took 3 bases from V and 3 from J, leaving 24 bases between them. Written as DNA, the CDR3 is TGCAGCGTTGATGGCGTCGCGGGTACAGGGAACCTCTACGAGCAGTACTTC. It codes for CSVDGVAGTGNLYEQYF.

The chain employs TRBV28 and TRBJ1-2; no clear D. The CDR3 has 13 amino acids. Germline V gene data show CDR1 as MDHEN and CDR2 as SYDVKM. Trimming cost V 6 bases and J 6 bases, with 14 bases left between them. CDR3 nucleotide sequence: TGTGCCAGCAGCATCCGGGGTGCTGATGGCTACACCTTC. Protein sequence: CASSIRGADGYTF.

The chain is built from TRBV4-1 and TRBJ2-2, with 9 bases identical to TRBD2. V was pared by 0 bases and J by 6 bases, with 17 bases of the junction left unmatched. The CDR3 sequence is 20 residues long. From germline, CDR1 is MGHRA and CDR2 YSYEKL. The CDR3 DNA reads TGCGCCAGCAGCCAAGAACCCCAAGCGGGAGGTTGGTTGTTGGCCGGGGAGCTGTTTTTT. Translating gives CASSQEPQAGGWLLAGELFF.

The chain has TRBV13 and TRBJ1-4, with TRBD1 as a possible D gene (5 bases). The CDR3 covers 13 residues. Trimming took off 6 bases at V and 7 bases at J, with 12 bases between the two ends. The V gene's germline CDR1 is PRHDT and CDR2 FYEKMQ (reference sequence). The CDR3 reads CASSQGNIEKLFF. CDR3 coding DNA: TGTGCCAGCAGTCAGGGTAATATTGAAAAACTGTTTTTT.

The chain carries TRBV9 and TRBJ1-1; TRBD1 matches at 7 bases. Per germline, CDR1 SGDLS and CDR2 YYNGEE. Trimming took 3 bases from V and 0 from J; bases not matched to a gene: 5. This CDR3 is 15 amino acids long. As DNA, the CDR3 is TGTGCCAGCAGCGCCTTGGGACAGTTGAACACTGAAGCTTTCTTT. It translates to CASSALGQLNTEAFF.

The chain uses TRBV5-1 and TRBJ1-1; perhaps TRBD1 as D (6 bases). CDR3 length: 16 residues. The V gene's germline CDR1 is SGHRS and CDR2 YFSETQ. V was trimmed by 4 bases and J by 4 bases, leaving 20 bases between them. The CDR3 DNA sequence: TGCGCCAGCAGCAACAGGGAACAGATCTTGACCACTGAAGCTTTCTTT. Translated: CASSNREQILTTEAFF.

The chain combines TRBV5-6 with TRBJ1-4; no firm D call. The V end lost 0 bases, the J end lost 5 bases, and 5 bases lay between the germline ends. The CDR3 runs 13 residues. Germline V gene lookup returns CDR1 SGHDT and CDR2 YYEEEE. The CDR3 here is CASSLGPNEKLFF. CDR3 sequence (DNA): TGTGCCAGCAGCTTGGGTCCCAATGAAAAACTGTTTTTT.

The chain couples TRBV7-2 to TRBJ2-7; 7 positions match TRBD1. V shed 1 base and J 2 bases; nucleotides not matched to a gene: 5. The germline gives CDR1 SGHTA, CDR2 FQGNSA. The CDR3 covers 15 residues. CDR3 amino acids: CASSLGTGYAYEQYF. As DNA, the CDR3 is TGTGCCAGCAGCTTAGGGACAGGATATGCCTACGAGCAGTACTTC.

This chain uses TRBV15 with TRBJ1-5; 11 bases are shared with TRBD1. This CDR3 comprises 14 residues. With V trimmed by 3 bases and J by 6 bases, 1 base remained unmatched. Germline CDR1 LNHNV, CDR2 YYDKDF (reference sequence). In nucleotides, the CDR3 is TGTGCCACCAGCAGGGACAGGGGGCTTCAGCCCCAGCATTTT. This codes for CATSRDRGLQPQHF.

The chain has TRBV6-5 and TRBJ1-2, with TRBD1 as a possible D gene (5 bases). This CDR3 spans 13 amino acids. Germline V CDR1 and CDR2: MNHEY, SVGAGI. Trimming removed 6 bases at V and 5 bases at J, with 13 bases between. The CDR3 nucleotides are TGTGCCAGCAGCCGGGGGGGGGTATATGGCTACACCTTC. Its protein is CASSRGGVYGYTF.

V is TRBV6-1 and J is TRBJ2-3, with 10 bases identical to TRBD2. The CDR3 sequence is 16 residues long. The germline CDR1 and CDR2 sequences are MNHNS and SASEGT. Trimming took 3 bases from V and 3 from J; bases not matched to a gene: 6. The DNA for the CDR3 is TGTGCCAGCAGTGAGGCAGCGGGGGGGCCGACAGATACGCAGTATTTT. Amino acid sequence: CASSEAAGGPTDTQYF.

CDR3 DNA sequence: TGTGCCAGCGCTAAAAACAGGGGAGGCACTGAAGCTTTCTTT. Translation: CASAKNRGGTEAFF. The chain uses TRBV2 and TRBJ1-1; 7 bases fit TRBD1. In germline, CDR1 is SNHLY, CDR2 FYNNEI. With V trimmed by 8 bases and J by 4 bases, 10 bases remained unmatched. The CDR3 covers 14 residues.

This clone has only a few counts. The chain carries TRBV18 and TRBJ1-1, with D tentatively TRBD1 (5 bases). CDR1 KGHSH and CDR2 LQKENI come from the germline V gene. Trimming stripped 5 bases from V and 3 bases from J, with 10 bases between. CDR3 length equals 13 residues. In DNA, the CDR3 is TGTGCCAGCTCATTGGGGGTAGACACTGAAGCTTTCTTT. Protein: CASSLGVDTEAFF.

V and J are TRBV4-2 and TRBJ2-1; 11 nucleotides match TRBD2. The junction had 6 bases not matched to a gene; V was cut back by 3 bases and J by 5 bases. This CDR3 spans 16 amino acids. Germline loops: CDR1 LGHNA, CDR2 YNFKEQ. The CDR3 loop reads CASSQILAGGNNEQFF. CDR3 DNA sequence: TGTGCCAGCAGCCAGATCTTAGCGGGGGGGAACAATGAGCAGTTCTTC.

V usage is TRBV5-1 and J usage is TRBJ2-2, with 9 nucleotides matching TRBD1. Trimming at V came to 2 bases and at J to 1 base, leaving 3 bases not matched to a gene. CDR3 size: 16 residues. Germline CDR1 and CDR2: SGHRS and YFSETQ. DNA of the CDR3: TGCGCCAGCAGCTTAGCGGGACAGGGGAACACCGGGGAGCTGTTTTTT. The encoded protein is CASSLAGQGNTGELFF.

This sequence joins TRBV28 and TRBJ2-2, with D possibly being TRBD1 or TRBD2 (5 bases each). V was trimmed by 3 bases and J by 0 bases, leaving 8 bases between them. There are 15 residues in the CDR3. The germline CDR1 and CDR2 sequences are MDHEN and SYDVKM. The CDR3 spells CASSFGTANTGELFF. The CDR3 coding sequence is TGTGCCAGCAGTTTCGGGACGGCGAACACCGGGGAGCTGTTTTTT.

V gene TRBV6-1 combines with J gene TRBJ2-7, with 11 nucleotides matching TRBD2. There are 17 residues in the CDR3. In germline, CDR1 is MNHNS, CDR2 SASEGT. Trimming cost V 1 base and J 9 bases; bases outside gene matches: 14. The chain's CDR3 is CASSEGRTSGLGLGQYF. The CDR3 nucleotides are TGTGCCAGCAGTGAAGGGAGGACTAGCGGGTTGGGGCTGGGGCAGTACTTC.

The chain has TRBV5-1 and TRBJ2-5; D might be TRBD1 (5 bases). The end of the DNA aligns better with TRBJ2-7, so the J call may be wrong. CDR1 is SGHRS, CDR2 YFSETQ, per germline. The CDR3 covers 14 residues. CDR3 coding DNA: TGCGCCAGCAGCCCCAGACAGCAGCAGGCCGAGCAGTACTTC. Protein product: CASSPRQQQAEQYF.

This chain joins TRBV6-5 and TRBJ2-3; no firm D call. The length of the CDR3 is 15 residues. V was pared by 2 bases and J by 2 bases, with 11 bases between. The germline CDR1 and CDR2 sequences are MNHEY and SVGAGI. CDR3 loop: CASSYTDTDTDTQYF. The CDR3 DNA follows: TGTGCCAGCAGTTACACCGATACAGACACAGATACGCAGTATTTT.